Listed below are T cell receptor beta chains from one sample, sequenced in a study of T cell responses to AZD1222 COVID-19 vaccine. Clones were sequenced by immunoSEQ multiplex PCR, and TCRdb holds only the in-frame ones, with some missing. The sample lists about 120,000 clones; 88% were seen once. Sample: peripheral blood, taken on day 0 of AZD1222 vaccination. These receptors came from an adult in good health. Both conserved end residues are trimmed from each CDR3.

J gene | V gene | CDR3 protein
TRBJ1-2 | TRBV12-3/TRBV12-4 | ASSYRGPLT
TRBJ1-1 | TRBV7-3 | ASSSTMNTEAF
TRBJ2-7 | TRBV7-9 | ASSSTGTSAYEQY
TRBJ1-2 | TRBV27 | ASSLGRNYGYT
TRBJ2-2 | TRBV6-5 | ASSSQGLNTGELF
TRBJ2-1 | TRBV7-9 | ASSRSGGQKNNEQF
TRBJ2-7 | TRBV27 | ASRWEYEQY
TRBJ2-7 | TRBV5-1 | ASQHGGGTPSEQY
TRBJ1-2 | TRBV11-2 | ASSLGRGVRYGYT
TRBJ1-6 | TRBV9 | ASSVGWGAEVSPLH
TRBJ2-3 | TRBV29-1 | SVDHGTGTVKSDTQY
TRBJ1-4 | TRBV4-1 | ASRRQFQNEKLF
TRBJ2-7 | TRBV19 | ASSHKTSRSYEQY
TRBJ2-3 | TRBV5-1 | ASSIQGTQY
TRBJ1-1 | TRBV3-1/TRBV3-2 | ASRVDENTEAF
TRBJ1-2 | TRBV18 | ASSPPDRGPSYT
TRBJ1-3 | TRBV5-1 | ASSLGQPGNTIY
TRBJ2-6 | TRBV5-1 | ASSFGVRGVPGANVLT
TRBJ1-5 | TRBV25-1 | ASSDDRGSNQPQH
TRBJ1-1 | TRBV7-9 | ASSLGTGATTEAF
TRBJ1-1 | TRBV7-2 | ASSQTGTAF
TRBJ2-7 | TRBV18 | ASSTGQNYEQY
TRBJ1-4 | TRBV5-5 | ASSSGTRNEKLF
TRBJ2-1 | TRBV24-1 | ATMDYNEQF
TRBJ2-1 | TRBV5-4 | ASSFRVNEQF
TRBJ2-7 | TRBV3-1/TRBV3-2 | ASSQRDRPYEQY
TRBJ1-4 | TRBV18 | ASSSGRPTNEKLF
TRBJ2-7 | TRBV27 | ASSLGASYEQY
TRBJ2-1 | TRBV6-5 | ASSLAGGPSIEQF
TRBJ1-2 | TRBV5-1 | ASSLTGGEGYT
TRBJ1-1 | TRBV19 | ASSGIQGALYTEAF